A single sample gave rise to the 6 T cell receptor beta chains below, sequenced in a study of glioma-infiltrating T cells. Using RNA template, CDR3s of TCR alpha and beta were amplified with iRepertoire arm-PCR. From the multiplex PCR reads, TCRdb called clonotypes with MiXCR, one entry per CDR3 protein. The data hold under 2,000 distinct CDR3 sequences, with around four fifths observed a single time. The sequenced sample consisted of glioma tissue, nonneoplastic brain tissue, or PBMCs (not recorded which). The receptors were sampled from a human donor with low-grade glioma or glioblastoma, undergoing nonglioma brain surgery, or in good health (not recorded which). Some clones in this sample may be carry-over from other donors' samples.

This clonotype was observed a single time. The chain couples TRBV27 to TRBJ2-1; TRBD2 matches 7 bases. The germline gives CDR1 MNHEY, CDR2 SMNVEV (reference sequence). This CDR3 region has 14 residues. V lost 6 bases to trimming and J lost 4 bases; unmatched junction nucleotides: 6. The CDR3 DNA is TGTGCCAGCAGGGCGAGCGGGATTTACAATGAGCAGTTCTTC. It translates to CASRASGIYNEQFF.

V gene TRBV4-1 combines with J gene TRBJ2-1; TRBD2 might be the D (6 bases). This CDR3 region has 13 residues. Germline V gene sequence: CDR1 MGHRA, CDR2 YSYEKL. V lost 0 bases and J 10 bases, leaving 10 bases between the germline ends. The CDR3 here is CASSQEGGYEQFF. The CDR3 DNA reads TGCGCCAGCAGCCAAGAGGGAGGATACGAGCAGTTCTTC.

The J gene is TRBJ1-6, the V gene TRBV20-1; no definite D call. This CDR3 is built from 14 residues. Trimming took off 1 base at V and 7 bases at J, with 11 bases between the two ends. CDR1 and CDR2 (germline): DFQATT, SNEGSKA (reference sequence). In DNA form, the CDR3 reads TGCAGTGCTAGAGTGGACGGAACGAATTCACCCCTCCACTTT. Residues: CSARVDGTNSPLHF.

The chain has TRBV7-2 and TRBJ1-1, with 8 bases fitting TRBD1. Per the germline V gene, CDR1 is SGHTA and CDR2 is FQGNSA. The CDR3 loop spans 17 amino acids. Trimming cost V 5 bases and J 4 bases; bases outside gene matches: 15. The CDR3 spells CASSPRLSQGASTEAFF. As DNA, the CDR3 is TGTGCCAGCAGCCCCCGGTTGTCGCAGGGGGCTAGCACTGAAGCTTTCTTT.

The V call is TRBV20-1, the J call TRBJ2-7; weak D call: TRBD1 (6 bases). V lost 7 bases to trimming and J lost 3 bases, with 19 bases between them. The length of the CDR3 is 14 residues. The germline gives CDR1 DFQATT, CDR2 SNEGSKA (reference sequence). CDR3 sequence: CSGEPPGHLYEQYF. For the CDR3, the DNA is TGCAGTGGCGAACCGCCGGGACACCTCTACGAGCAGTACTTC.

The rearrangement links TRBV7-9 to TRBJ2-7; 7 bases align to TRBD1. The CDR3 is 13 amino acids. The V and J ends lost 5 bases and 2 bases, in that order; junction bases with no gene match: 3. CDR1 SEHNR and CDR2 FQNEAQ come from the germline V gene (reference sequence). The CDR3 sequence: CASSKGTAYEQYF. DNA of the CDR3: TGTGCCAGCAGCAAAGGGACAGCCTACGAGCAGTACTTC. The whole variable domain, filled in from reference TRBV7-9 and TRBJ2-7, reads DTGVSQNPRHKITKRGQNVTFRCDPISEHNRLYWYRQTLGQGPEFLTYFQNEAQLEKSRLLSDRFSAERPKGSFSTLEIQRTEQGDSAMYLCASSKGTAYEQYFGPGTRLTVT.